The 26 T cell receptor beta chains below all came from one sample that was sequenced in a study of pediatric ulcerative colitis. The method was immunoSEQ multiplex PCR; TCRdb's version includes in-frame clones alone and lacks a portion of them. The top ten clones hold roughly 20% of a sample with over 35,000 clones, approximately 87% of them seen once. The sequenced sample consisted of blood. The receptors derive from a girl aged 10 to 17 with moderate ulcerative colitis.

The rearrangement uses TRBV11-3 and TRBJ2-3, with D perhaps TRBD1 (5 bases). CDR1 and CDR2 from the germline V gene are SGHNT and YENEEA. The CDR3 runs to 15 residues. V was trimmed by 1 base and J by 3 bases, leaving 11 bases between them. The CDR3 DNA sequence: TGTGCCAGCAGCTTAGGCGTGGGGCTTACAGATACGCAGTATTTT. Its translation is CASSLGVGLTDTQYF.

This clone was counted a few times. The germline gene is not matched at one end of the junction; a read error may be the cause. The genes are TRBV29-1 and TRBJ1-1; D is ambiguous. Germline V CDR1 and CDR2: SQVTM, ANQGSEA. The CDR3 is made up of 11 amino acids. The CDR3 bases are TGCAGCGGTGAAGCTAACACTGAAGCTTTCTTT. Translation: CSGEANTEAFF. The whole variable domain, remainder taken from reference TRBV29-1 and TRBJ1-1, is SAVISQKPSRDICQRGTSLTIQCQVDSQVTMMFWYRQQPGQSLTLIATANQGSEATYESGFVIDKFPISRPNLTFSTLTVSNMSPEDSSIYLCSGEANTEAFFGQGTRLTVV.

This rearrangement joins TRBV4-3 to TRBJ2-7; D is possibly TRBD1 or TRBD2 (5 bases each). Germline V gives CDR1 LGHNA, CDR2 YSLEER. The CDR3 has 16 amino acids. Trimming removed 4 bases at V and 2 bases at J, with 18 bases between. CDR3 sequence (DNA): TGCGCCAGCAGCCTCAACCTGGGGGAGAAAACCTACGAGCAGTACTTC. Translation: CASSLNLGEKTYEQYF.

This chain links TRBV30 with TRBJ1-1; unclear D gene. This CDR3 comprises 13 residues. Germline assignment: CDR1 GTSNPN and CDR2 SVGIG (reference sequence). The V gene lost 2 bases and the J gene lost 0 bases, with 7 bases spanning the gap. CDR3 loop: CAWSRGVNTEAFF. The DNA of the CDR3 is TGTGCCTGGAGTCGCGGAGTGAACACTGAAGCTTTCTTT. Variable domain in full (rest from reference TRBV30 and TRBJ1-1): SQTIHQWPATLVQPVGSPLSLECTVEGTSNPNLYWYRQAAGRGLQLLFYSVGIGQISSEVPQNLSASRPQDRQFILSSKKLLLSDSGFYLCAWSRGVNTEAFFGQGTRLTVV.

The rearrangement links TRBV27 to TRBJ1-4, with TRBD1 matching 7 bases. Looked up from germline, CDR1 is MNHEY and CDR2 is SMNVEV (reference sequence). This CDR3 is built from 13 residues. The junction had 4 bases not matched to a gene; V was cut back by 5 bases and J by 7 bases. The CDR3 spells CASSHRDSEKLFF. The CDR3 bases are TGTGCCAGCAGTCACCGGGACAGTGAAAAACTGTTTTTT.

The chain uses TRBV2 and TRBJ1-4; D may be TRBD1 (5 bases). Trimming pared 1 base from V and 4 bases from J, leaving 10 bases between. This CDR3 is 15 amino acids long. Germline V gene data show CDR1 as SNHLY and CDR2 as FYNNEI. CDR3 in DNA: TGTGCCAGCAGTGAAGGGGCAGGGTTTAATGAAAAACTGTTTTTT. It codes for CASSEGAGFNEKLFF.

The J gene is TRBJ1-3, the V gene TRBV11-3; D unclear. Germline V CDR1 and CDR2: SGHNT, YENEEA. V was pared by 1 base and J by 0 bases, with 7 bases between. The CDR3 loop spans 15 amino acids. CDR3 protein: CASSLGPGSGNTIYF. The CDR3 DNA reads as TGTGCCAGCAGCTTAGGACCGGGCTCTGGAAACACCATATATTTT.

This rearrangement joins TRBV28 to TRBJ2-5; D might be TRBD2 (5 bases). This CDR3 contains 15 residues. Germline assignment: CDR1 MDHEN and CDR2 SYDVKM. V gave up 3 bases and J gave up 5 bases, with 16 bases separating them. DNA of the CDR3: TGTGCCAGCAGTTTTGGCCAGCGGATGTTGGAGACCCAGTACTTC. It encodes CASSFGQRMLETQYF. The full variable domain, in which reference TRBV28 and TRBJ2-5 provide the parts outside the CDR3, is DVKVTQSSRYLVKRTGEKVFLECVQDMDHENMFWYRQDPGLGLRLIYFSYDVKMKEKGDIPEGYSVSREKKERFSLILESASTNQTSMYLCASSFGQRMLETQYFGPGTRLLVL.

CDR3 in DNA: TGTGCCAGTAGTAGCACAGGGGGCGAGGTAGATACGCAGTATTTT. Translating gives CASSSTGGEVDTQYF. The chain couples TRBV19 to TRBJ2-3, with 9 bases fitting TRBD1. V trimming: 4 bases; J trimming: 5 bases; junction bases outside the gene matches: 7. The CDR3 consists of 15 residues. The germline CDR1 and CDR2 sequences are LNHDA and SQIVND (reference sequence).

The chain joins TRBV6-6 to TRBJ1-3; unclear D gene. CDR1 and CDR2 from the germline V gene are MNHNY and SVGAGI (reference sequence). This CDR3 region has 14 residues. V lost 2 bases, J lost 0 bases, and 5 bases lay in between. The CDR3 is CASSYHYSGNTIYF. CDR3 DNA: TGTGCCAGCAGTTACCACTACTCTGGAAACACCATATATTTT.

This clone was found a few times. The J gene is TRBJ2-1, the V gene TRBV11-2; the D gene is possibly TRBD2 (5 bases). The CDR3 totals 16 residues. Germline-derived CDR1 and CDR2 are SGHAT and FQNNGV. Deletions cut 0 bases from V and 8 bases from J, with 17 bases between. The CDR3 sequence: CASSLEEGGGSYEQFF. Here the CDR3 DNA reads TGTGCCAGCAGCTTAGAGGAAGGAGGTGGGAGTTATGAGCAGTTCTTC.

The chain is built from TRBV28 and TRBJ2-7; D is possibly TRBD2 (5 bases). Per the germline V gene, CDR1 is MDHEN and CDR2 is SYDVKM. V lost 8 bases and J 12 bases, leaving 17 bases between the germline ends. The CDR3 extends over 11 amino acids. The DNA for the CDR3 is TGTGCCAGCGGCCCACACGGCGCGGGGTACTTC. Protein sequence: CASGPHGAGYF.

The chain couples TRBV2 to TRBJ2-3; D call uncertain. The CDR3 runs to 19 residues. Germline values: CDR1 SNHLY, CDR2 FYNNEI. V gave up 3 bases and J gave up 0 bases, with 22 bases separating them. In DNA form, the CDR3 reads TGTGCCAGCAGTGATATGATAATGACGGACGCGGCTAGCACAGATACGCAGTATTTT. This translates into CASSDMIMTDAASTDTQYF.

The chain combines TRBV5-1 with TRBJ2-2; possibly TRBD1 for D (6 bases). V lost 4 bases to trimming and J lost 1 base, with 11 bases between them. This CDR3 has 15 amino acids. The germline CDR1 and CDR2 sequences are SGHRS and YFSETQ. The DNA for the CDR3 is TGCGCCAGCAGCGTAGAGACAGGGAACACCGGGGAGCTGTTTTTT. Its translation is CASSVETGNTGELFF.

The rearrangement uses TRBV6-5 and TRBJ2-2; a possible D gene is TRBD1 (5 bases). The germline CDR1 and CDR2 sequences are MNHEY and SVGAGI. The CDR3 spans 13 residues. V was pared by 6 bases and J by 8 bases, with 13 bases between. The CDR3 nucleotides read TGTGCCAGCAGGACAGAGGTCGGGGGGGAGCTGTTTTTT. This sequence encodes CASRTEVGGELFF.

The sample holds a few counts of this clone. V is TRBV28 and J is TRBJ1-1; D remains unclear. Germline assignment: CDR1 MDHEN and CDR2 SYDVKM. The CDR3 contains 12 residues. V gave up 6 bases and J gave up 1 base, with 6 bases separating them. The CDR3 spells CASRTTNTEAFF. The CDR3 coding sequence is TGTGCCAGCAGGACAACGAACACTGAAGCTTTCTTT.

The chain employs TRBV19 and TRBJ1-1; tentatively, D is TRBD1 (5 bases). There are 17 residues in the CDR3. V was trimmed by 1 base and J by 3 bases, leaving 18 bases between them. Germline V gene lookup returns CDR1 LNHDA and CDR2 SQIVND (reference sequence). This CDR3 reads CASSIALTGLGDTEAFF. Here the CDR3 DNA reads TGTGCCAGTAGTATAGCCCTGACGGGACTGGGGGACACTGAAGCTTTCTTT.

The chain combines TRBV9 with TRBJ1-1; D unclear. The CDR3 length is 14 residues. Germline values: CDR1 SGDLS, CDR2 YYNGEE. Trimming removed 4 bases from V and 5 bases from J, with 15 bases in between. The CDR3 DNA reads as TGTGCCAGCAGCCCATCGACCCCGATGACTGAAGCTTTCTTT. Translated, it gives CASSPSTPMTEAFF.

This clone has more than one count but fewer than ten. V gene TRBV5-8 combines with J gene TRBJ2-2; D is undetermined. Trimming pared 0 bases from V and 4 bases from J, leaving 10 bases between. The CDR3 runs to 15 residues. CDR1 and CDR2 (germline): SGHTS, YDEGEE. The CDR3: CASSLAETTTGELFF. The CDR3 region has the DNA TGTGCCAGCAGCTTGGCCGAGACCACCACCGGGGAGCTGTTTTTT.

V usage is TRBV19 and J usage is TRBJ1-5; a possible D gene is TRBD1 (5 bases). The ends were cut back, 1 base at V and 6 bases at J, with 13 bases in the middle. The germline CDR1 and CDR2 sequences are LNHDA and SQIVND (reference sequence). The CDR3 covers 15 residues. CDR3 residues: CASSIGYGGSQPQHF. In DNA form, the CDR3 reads TGTGCCAGTAGTATAGGTTACGGGGGAAGTCAGCCCCAGCATTTT.

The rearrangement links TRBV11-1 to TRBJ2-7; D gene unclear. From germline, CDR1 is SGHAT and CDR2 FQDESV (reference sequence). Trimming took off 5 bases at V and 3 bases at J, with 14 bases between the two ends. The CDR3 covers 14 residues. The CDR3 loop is CASSPASEVYEQYF. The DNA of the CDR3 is TGTGCCAGCAGCCCGGCGTCAGAAGTCTACGAGCAGTACTTC.

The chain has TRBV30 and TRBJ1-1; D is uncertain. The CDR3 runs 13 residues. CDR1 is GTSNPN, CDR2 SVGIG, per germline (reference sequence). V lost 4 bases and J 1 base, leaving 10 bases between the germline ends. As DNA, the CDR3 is TGTGCCTGGACTGCAGTTTCGAACACTGAAGCTTTCTTT. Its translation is CAWTAVSNTEAFF.

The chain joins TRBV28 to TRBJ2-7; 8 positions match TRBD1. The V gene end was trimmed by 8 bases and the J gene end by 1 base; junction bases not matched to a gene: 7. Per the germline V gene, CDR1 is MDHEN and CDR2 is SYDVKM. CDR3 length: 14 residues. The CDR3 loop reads CASDRGGRSYEQYF. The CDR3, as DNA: TGTGCCAGCGACAGGGGCGGAAGGTCCTACGAGCAGTACTTC. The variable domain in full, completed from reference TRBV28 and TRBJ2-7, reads DVKVTQSSRYLVKRTGEKVFLECVQDMDHENMFWYRQDPGLGLRLIYFSYDVKMKEKGDIPEGYSVSREKKERFSLILESASTNQTSMYLCASDRGGRSYEQYFGPGTRLTVT.

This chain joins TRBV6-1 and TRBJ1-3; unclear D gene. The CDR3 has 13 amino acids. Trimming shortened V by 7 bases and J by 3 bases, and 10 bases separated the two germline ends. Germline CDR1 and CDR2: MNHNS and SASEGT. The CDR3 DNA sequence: TGTGCCAGCATCGGGGTCGGTGGAAACACCATATATTTT. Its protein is CASIGVGGNTIYF.

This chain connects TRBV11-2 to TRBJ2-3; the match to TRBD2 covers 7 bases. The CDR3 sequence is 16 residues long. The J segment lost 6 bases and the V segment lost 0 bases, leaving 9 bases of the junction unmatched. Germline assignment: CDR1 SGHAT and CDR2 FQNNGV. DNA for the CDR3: TGTGCCAGCAGCTTAGATCGGGCGGGAGAGTGGGATACGCAGTATTTT. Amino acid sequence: CASSLDRAGEWDTQYF.

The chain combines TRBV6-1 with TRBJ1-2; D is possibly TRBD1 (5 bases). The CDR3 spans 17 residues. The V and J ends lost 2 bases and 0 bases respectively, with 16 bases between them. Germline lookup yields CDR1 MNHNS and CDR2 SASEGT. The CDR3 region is CASSETFTTAANYGYTF. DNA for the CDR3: TGTGCCAGCAGTGAAACCTTCACGACAGCAGCTAACTATGGCTACACCTTC.